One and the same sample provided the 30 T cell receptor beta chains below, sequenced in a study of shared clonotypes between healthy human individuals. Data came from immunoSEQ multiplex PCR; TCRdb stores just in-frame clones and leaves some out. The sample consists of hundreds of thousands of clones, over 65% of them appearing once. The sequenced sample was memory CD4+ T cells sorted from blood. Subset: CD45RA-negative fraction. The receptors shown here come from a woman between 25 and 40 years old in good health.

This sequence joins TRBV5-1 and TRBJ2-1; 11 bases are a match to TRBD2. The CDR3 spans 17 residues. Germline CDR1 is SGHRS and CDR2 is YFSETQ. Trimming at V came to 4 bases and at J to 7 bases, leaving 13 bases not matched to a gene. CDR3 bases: TGCGCCAGCAGCCCTACCTCACTAGCGGGAGTGTTGAATGAGCAGTTCTTC. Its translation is CASSPTSLAGVLNEQFF.

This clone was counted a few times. CDR3 residues: CASSLAGETQYF. The CDR3 coding sequence is TGTGCCAGCAGCTTGGCTGGGGAGACCCAGTACTTC. The chain combines TRBV5-8 with TRBJ2-5; D is unresolved. Germline CDR1 reads SGHTS; CDR2 reads YDEGEE. Trimming left V 0 bases short and J 5 bases short, with 5 bases between. The CDR3 length is 12 residues.

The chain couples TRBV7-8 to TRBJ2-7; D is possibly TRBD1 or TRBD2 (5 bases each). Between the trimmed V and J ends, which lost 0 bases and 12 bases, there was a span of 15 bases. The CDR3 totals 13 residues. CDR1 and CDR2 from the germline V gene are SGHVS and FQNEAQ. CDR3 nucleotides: TGTGCCAGCAGCTTAGCGCCCAAGGGACGGGGGTACTTC. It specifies CASSLAPKGRGYF. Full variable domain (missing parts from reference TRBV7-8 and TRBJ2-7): GAGVSQSPRYKVAKRGQDVALRCDPISGHVSLFWYQQALGQGPEFLTYFQNEAQLDKSGLPSDRFFAERPEGSVSTLKIQRTQQEDSAVYLCASSLAPKGRGYFGPGTRLTVT.

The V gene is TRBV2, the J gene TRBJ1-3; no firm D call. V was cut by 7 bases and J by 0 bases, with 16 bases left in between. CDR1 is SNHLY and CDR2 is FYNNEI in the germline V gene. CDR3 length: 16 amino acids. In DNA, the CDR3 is TGTGCCAGCACCCTAGGGCCGGGTAGCTCTGGAAACACCATATATTTT. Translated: CASTLGPGSSGNTIYF.

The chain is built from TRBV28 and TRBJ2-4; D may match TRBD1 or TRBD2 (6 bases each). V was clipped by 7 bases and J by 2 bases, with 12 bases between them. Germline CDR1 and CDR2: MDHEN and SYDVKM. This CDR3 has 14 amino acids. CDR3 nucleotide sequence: TGTGCCAGCAAAGGGGGAGGAACCAAAAACATTCAGTACTTC. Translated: CASKGGGTKNIQYF.

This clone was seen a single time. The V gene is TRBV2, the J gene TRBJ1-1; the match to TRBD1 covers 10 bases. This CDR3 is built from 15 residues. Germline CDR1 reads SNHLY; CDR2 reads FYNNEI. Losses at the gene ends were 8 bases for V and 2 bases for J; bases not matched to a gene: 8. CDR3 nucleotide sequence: TGTGCCAGCGGTGGGACAGGGGCGTTCAACACTGAAGCTTTCTTT. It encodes CASGGTGAFNTEAFF.

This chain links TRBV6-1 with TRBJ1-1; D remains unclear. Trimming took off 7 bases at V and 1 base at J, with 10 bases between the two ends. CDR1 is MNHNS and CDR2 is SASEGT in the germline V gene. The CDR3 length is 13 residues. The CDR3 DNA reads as TGTGCCAGCAATCGGCAAGAGAACACTGAAGCTTTCTTT. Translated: CASNRQENTEAFF.

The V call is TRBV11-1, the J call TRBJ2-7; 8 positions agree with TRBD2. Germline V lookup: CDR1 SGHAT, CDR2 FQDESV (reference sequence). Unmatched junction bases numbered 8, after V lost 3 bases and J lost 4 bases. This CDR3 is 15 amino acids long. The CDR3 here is CASSFPGLEKYEQYF. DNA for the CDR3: TGTGCCAGCAGCTTCCCGGGACTAGAGAAATACGAGCAGTACTTC.

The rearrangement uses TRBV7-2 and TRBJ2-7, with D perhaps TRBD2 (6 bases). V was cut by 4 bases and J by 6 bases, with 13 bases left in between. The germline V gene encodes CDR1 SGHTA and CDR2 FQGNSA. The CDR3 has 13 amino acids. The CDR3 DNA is TGTGCCAGCAGCTCCTCTAGCGCGGGCGAGCAGTACTTC. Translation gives CASSSSSAGEQYF.

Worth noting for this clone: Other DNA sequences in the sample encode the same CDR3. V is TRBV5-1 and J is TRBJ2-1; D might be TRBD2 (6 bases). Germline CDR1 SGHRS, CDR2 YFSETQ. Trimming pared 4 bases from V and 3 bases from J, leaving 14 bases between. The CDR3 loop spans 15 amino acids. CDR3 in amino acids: CASSPDSGGYNEQFF. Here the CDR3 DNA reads TGCGCCAGCAGCCCAGATTCCGGGGGCTACAATGAGCAGTTCTTC.

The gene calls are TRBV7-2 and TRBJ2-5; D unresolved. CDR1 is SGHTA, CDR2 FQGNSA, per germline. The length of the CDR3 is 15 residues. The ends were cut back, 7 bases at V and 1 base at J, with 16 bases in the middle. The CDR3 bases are TGTGCCAGCATGTCTGTGGCCCTGGTCCAAGAGACCCAGTACTTC. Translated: CASMSVALVQETQYF.

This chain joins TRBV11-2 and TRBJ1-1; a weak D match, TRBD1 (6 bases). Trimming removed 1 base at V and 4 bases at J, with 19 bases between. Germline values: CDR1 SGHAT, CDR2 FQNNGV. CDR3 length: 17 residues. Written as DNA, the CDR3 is TGTGCCAGCAGCTTAGTAGGACAGCGGGGGGCATTCACTGAAGCTTTCTTT. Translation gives CASSLVGQRGAFTEAFF. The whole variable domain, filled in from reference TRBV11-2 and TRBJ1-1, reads EAGVAQSPRYKIIEKRQSVAFWCNPISGHATLYWYQQILGQGPKLLIQFQNNGVVDDSQLPKDRFSAERLKGVDSTLKIQPAKLEDSAVYLCASSLVGQRGAFTEAFFGQGTRLTVV.

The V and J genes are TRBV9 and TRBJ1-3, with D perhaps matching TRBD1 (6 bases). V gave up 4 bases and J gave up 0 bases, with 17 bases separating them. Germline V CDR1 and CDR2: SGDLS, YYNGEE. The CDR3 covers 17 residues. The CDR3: CASSLETGLYSGNTIYF. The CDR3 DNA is TGTGCCAGCAGCCTAGAGACAGGACTCTACTCTGGAAACACCATATATTTT. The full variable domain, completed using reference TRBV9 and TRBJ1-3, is DSGVTQTPKHLITATGQRVTLRCSPRSGDLSVYWYQQSLDQGLQFLIQYYNGEERAKGNILERFSAQQFPDLHSELNLSSLELGDSALYFCASSLETGLYSGNTIYFGEGSWLTVV.

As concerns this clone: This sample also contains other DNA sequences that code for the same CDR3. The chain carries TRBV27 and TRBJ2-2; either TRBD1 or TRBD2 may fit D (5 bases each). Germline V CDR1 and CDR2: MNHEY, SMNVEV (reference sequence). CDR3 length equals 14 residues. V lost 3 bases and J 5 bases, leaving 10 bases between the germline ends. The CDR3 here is CASSLGRRTGELFF. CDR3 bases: TGTGCCAGCAGTTTGGGACGGAGAACCGGGGAGCTGTTTTTT.

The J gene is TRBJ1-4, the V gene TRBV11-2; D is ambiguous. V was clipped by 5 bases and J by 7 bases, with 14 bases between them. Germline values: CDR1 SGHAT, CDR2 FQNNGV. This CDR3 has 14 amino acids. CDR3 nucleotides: TGTGCCAGCAGCGCCTGGGAGGGCCGTGAAAAACTGTTTTTT. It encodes CASSAWEGREKLFF.

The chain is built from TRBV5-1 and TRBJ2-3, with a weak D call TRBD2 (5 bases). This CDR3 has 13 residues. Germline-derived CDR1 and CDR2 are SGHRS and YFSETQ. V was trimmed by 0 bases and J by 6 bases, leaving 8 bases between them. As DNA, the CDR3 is TGCGCCAGCAGCTTGGACCCGGGGGATACGCAGTATTTT. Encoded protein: CASSLDPGDTQYF.

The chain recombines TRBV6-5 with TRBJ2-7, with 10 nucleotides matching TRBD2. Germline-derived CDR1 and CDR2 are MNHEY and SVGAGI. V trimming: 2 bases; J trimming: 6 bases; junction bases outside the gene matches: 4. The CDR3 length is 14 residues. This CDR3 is CASSYEREGREQYF. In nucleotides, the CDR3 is TGTGCCAGCAGTTACGAGCGGGAGGGCCGCGAGCAGTACTTC.

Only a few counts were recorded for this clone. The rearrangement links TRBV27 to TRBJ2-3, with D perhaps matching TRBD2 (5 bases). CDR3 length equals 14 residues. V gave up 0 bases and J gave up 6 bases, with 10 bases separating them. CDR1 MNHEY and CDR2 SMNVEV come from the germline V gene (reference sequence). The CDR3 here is CASSLSVGMDTQYF. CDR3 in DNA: TGTGCCAGCAGTTTATCAGTCGGGATGGATACGCAGTATTTT.

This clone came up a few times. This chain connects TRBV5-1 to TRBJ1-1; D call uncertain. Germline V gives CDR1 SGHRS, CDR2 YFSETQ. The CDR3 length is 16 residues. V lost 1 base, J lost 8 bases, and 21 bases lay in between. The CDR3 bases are TGCGCCAGCAGCTTGCCCCCCCGAGACGGAGGGATGGAAGCTTTCTTT. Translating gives CASSLPPRDGGMEAFF.

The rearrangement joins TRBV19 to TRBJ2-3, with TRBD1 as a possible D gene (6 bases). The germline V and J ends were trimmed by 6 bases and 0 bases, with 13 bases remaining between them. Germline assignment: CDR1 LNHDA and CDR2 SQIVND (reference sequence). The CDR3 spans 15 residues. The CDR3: CASRHRALSTDTQYF. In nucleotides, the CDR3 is TGTGCCAGTAGACACAGGGCCCTTAGCACAGATACGCAGTATTTT.

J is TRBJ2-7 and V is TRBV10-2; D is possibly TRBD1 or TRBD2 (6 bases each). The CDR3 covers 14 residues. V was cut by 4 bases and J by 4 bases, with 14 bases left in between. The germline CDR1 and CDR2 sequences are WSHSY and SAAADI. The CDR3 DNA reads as TGCGCCAGCAGTGGGGACGGGGGCGTATACGAGCAGTACTTC. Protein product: CASSGDGGVYEQYF.

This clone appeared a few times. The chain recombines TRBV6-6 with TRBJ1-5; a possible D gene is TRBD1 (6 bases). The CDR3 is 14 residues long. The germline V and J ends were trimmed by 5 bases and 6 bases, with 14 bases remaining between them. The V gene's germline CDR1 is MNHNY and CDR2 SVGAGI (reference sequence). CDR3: CASSPRGGGQPQHF. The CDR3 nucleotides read TGTGCCAGCAGTCCCCGGGGGGGCGGTCAGCCCCAGCATTTT.

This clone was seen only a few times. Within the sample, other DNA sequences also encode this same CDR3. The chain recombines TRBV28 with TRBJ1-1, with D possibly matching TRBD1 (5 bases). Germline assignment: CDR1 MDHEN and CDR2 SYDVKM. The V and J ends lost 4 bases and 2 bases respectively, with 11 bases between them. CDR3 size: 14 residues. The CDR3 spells CASSSGHPNTEAFF. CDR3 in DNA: TGTGCCAGCAGTTCCGGACACCCTAACACTGAAGCTTTCTTT.

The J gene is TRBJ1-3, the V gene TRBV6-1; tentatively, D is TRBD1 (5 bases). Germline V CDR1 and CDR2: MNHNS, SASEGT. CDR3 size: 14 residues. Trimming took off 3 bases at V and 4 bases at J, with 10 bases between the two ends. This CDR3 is CASSDPGRGNTIYF. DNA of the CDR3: TGTGCCAGCAGTGACCCAGGGCGAGGAAACACCATATATTTT.

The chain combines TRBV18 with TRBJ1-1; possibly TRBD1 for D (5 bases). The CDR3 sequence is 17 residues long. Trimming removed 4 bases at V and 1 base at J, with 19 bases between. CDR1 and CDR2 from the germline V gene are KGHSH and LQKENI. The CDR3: CASSRRSVEGTNTEAFF. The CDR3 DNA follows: TGTGCCAGCTCACGGCGGTCTGTTGAGGGGACGAACACTGAAGCTTTCTTT. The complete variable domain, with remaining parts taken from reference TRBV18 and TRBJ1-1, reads NAGVMQNPRHLVRRRGQEARLRCSPMKGHSHVYWYRQLPEEGLKFMVYLQKENIIDESGMPKERFSAEFPKEGPSILRIQQVVRGDSAAYFCASSRRSVEGTNTEAFFGQGTRLTVV.

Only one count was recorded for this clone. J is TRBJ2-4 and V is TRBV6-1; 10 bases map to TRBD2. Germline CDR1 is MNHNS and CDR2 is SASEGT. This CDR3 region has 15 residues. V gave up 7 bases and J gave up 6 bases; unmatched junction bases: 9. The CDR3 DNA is TGTGCCAGCACCCTTGGACTAGCGGAAATAAACATTCAGTACTTC. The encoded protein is CASTLGLAEINIQYF.

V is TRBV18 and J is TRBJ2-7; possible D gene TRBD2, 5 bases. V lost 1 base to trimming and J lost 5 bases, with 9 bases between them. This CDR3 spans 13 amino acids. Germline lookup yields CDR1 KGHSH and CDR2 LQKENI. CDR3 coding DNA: TGTGCCAGCTCACCACGAAAAGCGGACGAGCAGTACTTC. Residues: CASSPRKADEQYF. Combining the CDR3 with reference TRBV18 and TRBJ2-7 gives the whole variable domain NAGVMQNPRHLVRRRGQEARLRCSPMKGHSHVYWYRQLPEEGLKFMVYLQKENIIDESGMPKERFSAEFPKEGPSILRIQQVVRGDSAAYFCASSPRKADEQYFGPGTRLTVT.

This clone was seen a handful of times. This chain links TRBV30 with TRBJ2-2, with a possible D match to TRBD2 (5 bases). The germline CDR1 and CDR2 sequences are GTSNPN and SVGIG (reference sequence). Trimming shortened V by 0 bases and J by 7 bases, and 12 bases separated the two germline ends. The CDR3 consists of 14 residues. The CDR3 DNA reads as TGTGCCTGGAGTGTCGGACTCACGGGCGGGGAGCTGTTTTTT. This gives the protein CAWSVGLTGGELFF.

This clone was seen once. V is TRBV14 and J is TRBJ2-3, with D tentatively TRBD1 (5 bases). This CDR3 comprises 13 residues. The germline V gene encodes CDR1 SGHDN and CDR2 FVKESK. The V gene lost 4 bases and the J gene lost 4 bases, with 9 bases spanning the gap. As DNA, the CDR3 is TGTGCCAGCAGCCTCAGGGTCCCAGATACGCAGTATTTT. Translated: CASSLRVPDTQYF.

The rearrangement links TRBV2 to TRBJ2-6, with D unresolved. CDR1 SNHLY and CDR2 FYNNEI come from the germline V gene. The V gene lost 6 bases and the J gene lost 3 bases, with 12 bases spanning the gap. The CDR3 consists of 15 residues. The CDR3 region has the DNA TGTGCCAGCAGCCCTAGGTCGGGTGGGGCCAACGTCCTGACTTTC. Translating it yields CASSPRSGGANVLTF.